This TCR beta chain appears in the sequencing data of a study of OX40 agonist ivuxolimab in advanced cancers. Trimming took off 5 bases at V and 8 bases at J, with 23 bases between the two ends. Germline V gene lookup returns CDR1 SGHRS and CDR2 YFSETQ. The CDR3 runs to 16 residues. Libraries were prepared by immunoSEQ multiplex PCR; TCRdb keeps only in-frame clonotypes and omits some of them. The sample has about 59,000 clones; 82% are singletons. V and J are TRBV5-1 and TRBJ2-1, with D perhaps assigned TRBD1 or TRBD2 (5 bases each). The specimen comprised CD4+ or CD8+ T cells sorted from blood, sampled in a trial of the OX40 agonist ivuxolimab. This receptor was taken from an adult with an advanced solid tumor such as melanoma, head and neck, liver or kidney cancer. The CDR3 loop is CASSRGQGANSYEQFF. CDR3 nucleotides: TGCGCCAGCAGTCGAGGGCAGGGTGCGAACAGCTATGAGCAGTTCTTC.